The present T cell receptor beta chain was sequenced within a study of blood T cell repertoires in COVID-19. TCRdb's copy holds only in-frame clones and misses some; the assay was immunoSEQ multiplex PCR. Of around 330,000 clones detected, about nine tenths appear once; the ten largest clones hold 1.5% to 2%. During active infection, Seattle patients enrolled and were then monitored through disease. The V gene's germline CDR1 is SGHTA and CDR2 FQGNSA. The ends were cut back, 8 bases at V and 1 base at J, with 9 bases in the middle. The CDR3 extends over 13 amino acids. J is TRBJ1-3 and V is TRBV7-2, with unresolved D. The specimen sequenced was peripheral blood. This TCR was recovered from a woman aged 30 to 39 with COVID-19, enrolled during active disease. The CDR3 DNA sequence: TGTGCCAGCGGCCTGGCTTCTGGAAACACCATATATTTT. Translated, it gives CASGLASGNTIYF.